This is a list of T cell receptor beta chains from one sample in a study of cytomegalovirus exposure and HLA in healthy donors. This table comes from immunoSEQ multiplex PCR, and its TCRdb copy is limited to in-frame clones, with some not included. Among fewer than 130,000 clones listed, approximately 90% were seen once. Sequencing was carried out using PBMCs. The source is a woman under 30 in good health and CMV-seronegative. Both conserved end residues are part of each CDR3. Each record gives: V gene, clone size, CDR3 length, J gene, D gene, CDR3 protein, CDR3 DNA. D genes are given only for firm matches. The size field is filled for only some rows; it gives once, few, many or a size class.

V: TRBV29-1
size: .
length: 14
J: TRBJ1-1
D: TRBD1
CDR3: CSVARTGTNTEAFF
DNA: TGCAGCGTCGCCAGGACAGGTACGAACACTGAAGCTTTCTTT

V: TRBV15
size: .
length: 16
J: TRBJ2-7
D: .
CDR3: CATSESPRTEVKEQYF
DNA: TGTGCCACCAGCGAAAGCCCCCGGACAGAAGTAAAGGAGCAGTACTTC

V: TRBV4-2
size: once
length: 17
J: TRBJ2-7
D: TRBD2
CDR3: CASSHPVLAGASYEQYF
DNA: TGTGCCAGCAGCCACCCCGTCCTAGCGGGGGCCTCATACGAGCAGTACTTC

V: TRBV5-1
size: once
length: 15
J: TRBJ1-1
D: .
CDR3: CASSYTGYQNTEAFF
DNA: TGCGCCAGCAGCTACACAGGGTATCAGAACACTGAAGCTTTCTTT

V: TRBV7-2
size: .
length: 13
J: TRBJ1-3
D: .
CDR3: CASSLYSGNTIYF
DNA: TGTGCCAGCAGCTTATACTCTGGAAACACCATATATTTT

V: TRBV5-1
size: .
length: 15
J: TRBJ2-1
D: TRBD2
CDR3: CASSLRLAGPNEQFF
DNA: TGCGCCAGCAGCCTTAGACTAGCGGGGCCCAATGAGCAGTTCTTC

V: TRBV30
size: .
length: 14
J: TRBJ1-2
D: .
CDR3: CAWITGRAHYGYTF
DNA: TGTGCCTGGATTACAGGGAGGGCGCACTATGGCTACACCTTC

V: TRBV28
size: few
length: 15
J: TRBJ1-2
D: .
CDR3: CASSLGGGGVYGYTF
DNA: TGTGCCAGCAGTTTAGGGGGAGGGGGTGTCTATGGCTACACCTTC

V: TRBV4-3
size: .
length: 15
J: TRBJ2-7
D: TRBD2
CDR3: CASSQVSGSHDEQYF
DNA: TGCGCCAGCAGCCAAGTTAGCGGGAGTCACGACGAGCAGTACTTC

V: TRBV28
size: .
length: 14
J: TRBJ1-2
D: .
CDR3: CASSLSRVDHGYTF
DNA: TGTGCCAGCAGTTTATCCAGGGTAGACCATGGCTACACCTTC

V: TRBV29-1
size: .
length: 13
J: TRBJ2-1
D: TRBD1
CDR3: CSVHRQGGYEQFF
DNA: TGCAGCGTTCATCGACAGGGGGGTTATGAGCAGTTCTTC

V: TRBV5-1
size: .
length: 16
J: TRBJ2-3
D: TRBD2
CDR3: CASSPGLAGGTDTQYF
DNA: TGCGCCAGCAGCCCCGGACTAGCGGGAGGCACAGATACGCAGTATTTT

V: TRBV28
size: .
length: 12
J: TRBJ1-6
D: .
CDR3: CASGRLNSPLHF
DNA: TGTGCCAGCGGCCGATTGAATTCACCCCTCCACTTT

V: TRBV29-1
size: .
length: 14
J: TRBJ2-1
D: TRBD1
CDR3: CSGTGGNTYNEQFF
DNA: TGCAGCGGCACAGGGGGGAATACCTACAATGAGCAGTTCTTC

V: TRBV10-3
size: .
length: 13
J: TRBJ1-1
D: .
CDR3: CAISERSAGEAFF
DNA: TGTGCCATCAGTGAGCGAAGTGCCGGTGAAGCTTTCTTT

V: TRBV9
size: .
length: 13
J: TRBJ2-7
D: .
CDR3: CASSVTTGGEQYF
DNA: TGTGCCAGCAGCGTAACTACCGGGGGCGAGCAGTACTTC

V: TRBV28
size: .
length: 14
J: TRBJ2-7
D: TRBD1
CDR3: CASSWGQSLYEQYF
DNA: TGTGCCAGCAGTTGGGGACAGTCCCTCTACGAGCAGTACTTC

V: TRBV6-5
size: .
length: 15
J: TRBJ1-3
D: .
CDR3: CASSLLPRGGNTIYF
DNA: TGTGCCAGCAGTTTACTCCCCAGGGGTGGAAACACCATATATTTT

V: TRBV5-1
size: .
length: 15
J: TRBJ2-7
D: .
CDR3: CASSLGFGDTYEQYF
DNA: TGCGCCAGCAGCTTGGGGTTTGGGGACACCTACGAGCAGTACTTC

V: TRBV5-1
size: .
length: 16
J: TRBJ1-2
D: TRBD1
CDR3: CASSFTGGDSRYGYTF
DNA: TGCGCCAGCAGCTTTACAGGGGGCGATTCACGCTATGGCTACACCTTC

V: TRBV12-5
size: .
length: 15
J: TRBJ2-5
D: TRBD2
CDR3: CASGLGLASQETQYF
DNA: TGTGCTAGTGGTTTGGGACTAGCGAGCCAAGAGACCCAGTACTTC

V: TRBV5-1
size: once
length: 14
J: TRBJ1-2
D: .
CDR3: CASSWDTSPGGYTF
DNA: TGCGCCAGCAGCTGGGACACCTCCCCCGGGGGCTACACCTTC

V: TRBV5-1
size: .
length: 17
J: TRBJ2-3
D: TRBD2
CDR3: CASSRSGGQTSTDTQYF
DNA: TGCGCCAGCAGTCGAAGCGGGGGACAAACTAGCACAGATACGCAGTATTTT

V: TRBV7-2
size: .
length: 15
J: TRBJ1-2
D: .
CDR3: CASSLTFQARYGYTF
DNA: TGTGCCAGCAGCTTGACATTTCAGGCGCGCTATGGCTACACCTTC

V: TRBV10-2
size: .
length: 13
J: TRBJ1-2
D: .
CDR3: CASRETGSYGYTF
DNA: TGCGCCAGCAGAGAAACCGGGTCCTATGGCTACACCTTC

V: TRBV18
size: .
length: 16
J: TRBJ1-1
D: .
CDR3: CASSPTRTAMNTEAFF
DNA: TGTGCCAGCTCACCAACAAGGACAGCCATGAACACTGAAGCTTTCTTT

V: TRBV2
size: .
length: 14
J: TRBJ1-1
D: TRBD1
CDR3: CASIPGRGNTEAFF
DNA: TGTGCCAGCATTCCGGGCAGGGGGAATACTGAAGCTTTCTTT

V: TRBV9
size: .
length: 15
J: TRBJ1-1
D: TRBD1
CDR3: CASSALQGVNTEAFF
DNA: TGTGCCAGCAGCGCACTACAGGGGGTGAACACTGAAGCTTTCTTT

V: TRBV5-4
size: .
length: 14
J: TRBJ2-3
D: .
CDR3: CASSGWTQGDTQYF
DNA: TGTGCCAGCAGCGGATGGACACAGGGAGATACGCAGTATTTT